This T cell receptor beta chain was profiled in a study of T-cell reconstitution after alpha-beta-depleted transplantation in children. Unique molecular identifiers were incorporated into the prepared TCRbeta library. MiXCR was run by TCRdb on the PCR reads, yielding one entry per CDR3 protein. There are about 110,000 distinct CDR3 sequences in the sample; approximately 10% occur only once, and more than 7% lies in the top ten. At least ten counts were recorded for this clonotype. The CDR3 spans 13 residues. V dropped 0 bases and J dropped 3 bases, with 6 bases sitting between them. Germline CDR1 SGHVS, CDR2 FQNEAQ.

The receptor was isolated from a human donor who donated a stem cell graft to a child with acute lymphoblastic leukemia. The chain joins TRBV7-8 to TRBJ2-7; no firm D call. Sequenced material: PBMCs from the stem cell graft donor, taken from the stem cell graft. The CDR3 DNA reads TGTGCCAGCAGCTTAGCCGGATACTACGAGCAGTACTTC. Encoded protein: CASSLAGYYEQYF. Full variable domain (remainder filled in from reference TRBV7-8 and TRBJ2-7): GAGVSQSPRYKVAKRGQDVALRCDPISGHVSLFWYQQALGQGPEFLTYFQNEAQLDKSGLPSDRFFAERPEGSVSTLKIQRTQQEDSAVYLCASSLAGYYEQYFGPGTRLTVT.